Sequencing of this T cell receptor (beta chain) was carried out in a study of shared clonotypes between healthy human individuals. Selected positively for CCR7 and CD45RO-negative, naive CD8 cells excluded terminally differentiated effector memory CD45RA+ cells. Study findings and constraints: Larger estimated richness was generally seen in naive subsets than in memory subsets.

The germline CDR1 and CDR2 sequences are LNHDA and SQIVND (reference sequence). This CDR3 comprises 14 residues. J lost 3 bases, V lost 8 bases, and 6 bases had no gene match. TCRdb keeps only in-frame clones here, not all; method: immunoSEQ multiplex PCR. The sample comprises about 2.1 million clones, 90% to 95% of which are singletons, and 1.5% to 2% rests with the top ten. This clone was counted a single time. Its antigen remains unidentified. This clonotype was sampled from a man between 18 and 29 years old in good health. Some clones in this sample may be carry-over from other donors' samples. J is TRBJ1-5 and V is TRBV19, with 8 bases matching TRBD1. The sequenced sample consisted of naive CD8+ T cells from PBMCs. CDR3 sequence: CASSTGQVNQPQHF. The CDR3 nucleotides read TGTGCCAGTTCGACGGGACAGGTCAATCAGCCCCAGCATTTT. Supplemented by reference TRBV19 and TRBJ1-5, the full variable domain reads DGGITQSPKYLFRKEGQNVTLSCEQNLNHDAMYWYRQDPGQGLRLIYYSQIVNDFQKGDIAEGYSVSREKKESFPLTVTSAQKNPTAFYLCASSTGQVNQPQHFGDGTRLSIL.